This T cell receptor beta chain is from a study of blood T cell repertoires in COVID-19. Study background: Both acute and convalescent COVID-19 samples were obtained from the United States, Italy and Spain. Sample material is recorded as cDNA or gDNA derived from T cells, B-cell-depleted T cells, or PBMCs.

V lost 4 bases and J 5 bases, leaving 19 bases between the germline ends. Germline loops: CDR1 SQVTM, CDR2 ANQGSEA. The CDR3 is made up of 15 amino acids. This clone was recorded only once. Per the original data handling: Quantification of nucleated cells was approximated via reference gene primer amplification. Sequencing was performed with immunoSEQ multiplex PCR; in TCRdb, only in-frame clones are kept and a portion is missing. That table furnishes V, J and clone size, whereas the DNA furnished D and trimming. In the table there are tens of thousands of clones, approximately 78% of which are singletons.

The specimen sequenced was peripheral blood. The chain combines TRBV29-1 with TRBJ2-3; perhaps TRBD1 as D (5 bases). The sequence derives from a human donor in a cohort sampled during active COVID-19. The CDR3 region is CSVGKAGRVVDTQYF. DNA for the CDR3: TGCAGCGTTGGCAAGGCCGGCAGGGTTGTAGATACGCAGTATTTT.